Listed below are T cell receptor beta chains from one sample, sequenced in a study of blood T cell repertoires in COVID-19. Method: immunoSEQ multiplex PCR; TCRdb's copy keeps in-frame clones and lacks some. The sample has roughly 60,000 clones, roughly 85% seen once; the top ten hold 10% to 15%. Source material: peripheral blood. The receptors come from a human donor in a cohort sampled during active COVID-19. CDR3s include the opening cysteine and the closing phenylalanine or tryptophan.

V gene: TRBV7-3; CDR3 length: 13; J gene: TRBJ2-1; CDR3 protein: CASSLTSSVEQFF
V gene: TRBV19; CDR3 length: 14; J gene: TRBJ2-7; CDR3 protein: CASSIAPGGYEQYF
V gene: TRBV2; CDR3 length: 16; J gene: TRBJ2-6; CDR3 protein: CASSEAGHSGANVLTF
V gene: TRBV6-5; CDR3 length: 15; J gene: TRBJ1-6; CDR3 protein: CASSHGQGNNSPLHF
V gene: TRBV28; CDR3 length: 15; J gene: TRBJ1-5; CDR3 protein: CASSSDRVSNQPQHF
V gene: TRBV28; CDR3 length: 11; J gene: TRBJ2-7; CDR3 protein: CAGGTAYEQYF
V gene: TRBV18; CDR3 length: 12; J gene: TRBJ2-1; CDR3 protein: CASSSQLNEQFF
V gene: TRBV5-4; CDR3 length: 15; J gene: TRBJ2-3; CDR3 protein: CATRLPGHKGDTQYF
V gene: TRBV4-3; CDR3 length: 14; J gene: TRBJ2-7; CDR3 protein: CASSQGTSCHEQYF
V gene: TRBV9; CDR3 length: 18; J gene: TRBJ2-2; CDR3 protein: CASSVAVAGAIGTGELFF
V gene: TRBV28; CDR3 length: 15; J gene: TRBJ2-7; CDR3 protein: CASSPYRGLMGEQYF
V gene: TRBV28; CDR3 length: 14; J gene: TRBJ1-2; CDR3 protein: CASKDRGPNYGYTF
V gene: TRBV7-9; CDR3 length: 13; J gene: TRBJ1-6; CDR3 protein: CASRGTRNSPLHF
V gene: TRBV28; CDR3 length: 13; J gene: TRBJ2-1; CDR3 protein: CASSKLSYNEQFF
V gene: TRBV27; CDR3 length: 15; J gene: TRBJ2-7; CDR3 protein: CASSLGQAYSYEQYF
V gene: TRBV10-2; CDR3 length: 15; J gene: TRBJ2-1; CDR3 protein: CASRDSGTNYNEQFF
V gene: TRBV6-1; CDR3 length: 13; J gene: TRBJ2-7; CDR3 protein: CASSEMGSYEQYF
V gene: TRBV5-3; CDR3 length: 14; J gene: TRBJ2-1; CDR3 protein: CARSYGLAGSRQFF
V gene: TRBV5-1; CDR3 length: 14; J gene: TRBJ1-2; CDR3 protein: CATYPGQGAYGYTF
V gene: TRBV6-6; CDR3 length: 15; J gene: TRBJ1-3; CDR3 protein: CASSSTGWTGNTIYF
V gene: TRBV7-9; CDR3 length: 15; J gene: TRBJ2-7; CDR3 protein: CASSLEWGQNYEQYF
V gene: TRBV11-2; CDR3 length: 12; J gene: TRBJ1-3; CDR3 protein: CASSLSGNTIYF
V gene: TRBV24-1; CDR3 length: 15; J gene: TRBJ2-1; CDR3 protein: CATSDLLRGQDEQFF
V gene: TRBV29-1; CDR3 length: 17; J gene: TRBJ2-2; CDR3 protein: CSVEEVQGRAKTGELFF
V gene: TRBV21-1; CDR3 length: 16; J gene: TRBJ2-3; CDR3 protein: CASSKNEAGSTDTQYF